What follows describes a single T cell receptor beta chain. The V end lost 6 bases, the J end lost 5 bases, and 10 bases lay between the germline ends. This CDR3 contains 12 residues. Germline V gene data show CDR1 as MNHEY and CDR2 as SVGAGI. Sampling consisted of one heparinised blood draw per donor, averaging approximately 120 mL. These data belong to a study of beta chain features in type 1 diabetes. The entirety of the isolated RNA underwent reverse transcription, so expressed TCRB transcripts were sequenced. Sequencing used immunoSEQ multiplex PCR; TCRdb keeps in-frame clones, though not all of them. The sample carries tens of thousands of clones, 51% recorded once.

What was sequenced was Tregs from blood. V is TRBV6-5 and J is TRBJ2-5; the D is unclear. The receptor's source is a woman between 18 and 29 years old in good health. The CDR3 DNA reads as TGTGCCAGCAGACATATCGGGGAGACCCAGTACTTC. Translating gives CASRHIGETQYF.